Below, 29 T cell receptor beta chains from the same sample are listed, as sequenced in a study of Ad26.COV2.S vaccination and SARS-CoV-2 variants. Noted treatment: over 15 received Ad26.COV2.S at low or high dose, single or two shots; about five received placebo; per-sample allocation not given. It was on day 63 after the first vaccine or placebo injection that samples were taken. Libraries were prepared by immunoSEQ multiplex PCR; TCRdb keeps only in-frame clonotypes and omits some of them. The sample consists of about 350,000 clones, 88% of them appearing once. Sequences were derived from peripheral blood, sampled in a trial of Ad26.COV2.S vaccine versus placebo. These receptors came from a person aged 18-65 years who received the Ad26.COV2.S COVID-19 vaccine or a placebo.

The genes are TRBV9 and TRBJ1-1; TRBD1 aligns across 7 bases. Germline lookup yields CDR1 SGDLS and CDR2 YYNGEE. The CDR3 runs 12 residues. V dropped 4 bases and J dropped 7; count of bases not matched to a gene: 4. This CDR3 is CASSTRDSEAFF. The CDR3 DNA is TGTGCCAGCAGCACCCGGGACAGTGAAGCTTTCTTT.

The DNA for the CDR3 is TGTGCCAGCAGCCCTACACGGTCGGAGTCCGGGGAGCTGTTTTTT. This encodes CASSPTRSESGELFF. The J gene is TRBJ2-2, the V gene TRBV6-6; D call uncertain. Per germline, CDR1 MNHNY and CDR2 SVGAGI (reference sequence). V lost 6 bases, J lost 6 bases, and 17 bases lay in between. The CDR3 runs 15 residues.

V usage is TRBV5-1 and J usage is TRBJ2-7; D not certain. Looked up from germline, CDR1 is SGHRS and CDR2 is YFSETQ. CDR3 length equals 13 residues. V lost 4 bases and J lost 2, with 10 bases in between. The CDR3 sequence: CASSIDRAYEQYF. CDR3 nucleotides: TGCGCCAGCAGCATAGACCGAGCCTACGAGCAGTACTTC.

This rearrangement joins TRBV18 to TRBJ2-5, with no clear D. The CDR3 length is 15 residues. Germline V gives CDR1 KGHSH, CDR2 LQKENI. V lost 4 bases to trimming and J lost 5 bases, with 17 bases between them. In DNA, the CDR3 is TGTGCCAGCTCACGCTTAGACACCAGGACGGAGACCCAGTACTTC. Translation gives CASSRLDTRTETQYF. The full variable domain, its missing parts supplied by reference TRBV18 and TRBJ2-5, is NAGVMQNPRHLVRRRGQEARLRCSPMKGHSHVYWYRQLPEEGLKFMVYLQKENIIDESGMPKERFSAEFPKEGPSILRIQQVVRGDSAAYFCASSRLDTRTETQYFGPGTRLLVL.

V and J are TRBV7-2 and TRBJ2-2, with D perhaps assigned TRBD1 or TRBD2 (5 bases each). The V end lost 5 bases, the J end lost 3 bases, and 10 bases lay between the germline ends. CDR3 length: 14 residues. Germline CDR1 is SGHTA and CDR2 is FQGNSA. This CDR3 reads CASSTRQYTGELFF. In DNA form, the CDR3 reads TGTGCCAGCAGCACTAGACAGTACACCGGGGAGCTGTTTTTT. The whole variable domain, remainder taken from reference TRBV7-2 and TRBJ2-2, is GAGVSQSPSNKVTEKGKDVELRCDPISGHTALYWYRQSLGQGLEFLIYFQGNSAPDKSGLPSDRFSAERTGGSVSTLTIQRTQQEDSAVYLCASSTRQYTGELFFGEGSRLTVL.

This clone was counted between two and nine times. The CDR3 spells CASRGPSYEQYF. The CDR3 DNA sequence: TGTGCCAGCAGGGGCCCCTCCTACGAGCAGTACTTC. This chain connects TRBV14 to TRBJ2-7, with D hard to call. Trimming removed 6 bases at V and 0 bases at J, with 6 bases between. Germline CDR1 is SGHDN and CDR2 is FVKESK. The length of the CDR3 is 12 residues.

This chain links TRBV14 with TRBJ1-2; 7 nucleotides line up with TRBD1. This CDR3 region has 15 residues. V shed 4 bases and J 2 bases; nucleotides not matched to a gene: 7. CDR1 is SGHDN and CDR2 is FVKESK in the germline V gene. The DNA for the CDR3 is TGTGCCAGCAGCCCAGGGGGACGACCGAACTATGGCTACACCTTC. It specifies CASSPGGRPNYGYTF.

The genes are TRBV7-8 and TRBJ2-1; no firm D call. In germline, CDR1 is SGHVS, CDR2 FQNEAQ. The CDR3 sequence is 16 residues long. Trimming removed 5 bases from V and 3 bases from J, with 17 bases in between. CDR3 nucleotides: TGTGCCAGCAGCCCGCGAAGGGCAGGCGGCTACAATGAGCAGTTCTTC. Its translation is CASSPRRAGGYNEQFF.

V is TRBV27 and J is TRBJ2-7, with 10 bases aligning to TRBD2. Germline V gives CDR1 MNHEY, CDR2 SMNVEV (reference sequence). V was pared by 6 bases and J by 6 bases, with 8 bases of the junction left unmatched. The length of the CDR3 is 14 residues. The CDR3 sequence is CASRPSSGRGEQYF. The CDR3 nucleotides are TGTGCCAGCAGACCCTCTAGCGGGAGAGGCGAGCAGTACTTC.

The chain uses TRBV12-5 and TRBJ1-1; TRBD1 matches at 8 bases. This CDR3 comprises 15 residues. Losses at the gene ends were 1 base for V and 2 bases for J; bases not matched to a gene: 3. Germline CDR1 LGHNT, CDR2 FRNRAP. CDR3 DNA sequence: TGTGCTAGTGGTTTGGGACAGGGGACCAACACTGAAGCTTTCTTT. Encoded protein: CASGLGQGTNTEAFF. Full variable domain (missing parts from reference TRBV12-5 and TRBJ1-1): DARVTQTPRHKVTEMGQEVTMRCQPILGHNTVFWYRQTMMQGLELLAYFRNRAPLDDSGMPKDRFSAEMPDATLATLKIQPSEPRDSAVYFCASGLGQGTNTEAFFGQGTRLTVV.

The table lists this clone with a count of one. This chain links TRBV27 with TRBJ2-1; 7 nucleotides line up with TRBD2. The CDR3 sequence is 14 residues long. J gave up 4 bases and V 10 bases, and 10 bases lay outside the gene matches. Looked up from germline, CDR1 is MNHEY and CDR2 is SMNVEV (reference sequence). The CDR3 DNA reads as TGTGCCACCCGGAGTGCGGGAGAATACAATGAGCAGTTCTTC. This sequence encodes CATRSAGEYNEQFF.

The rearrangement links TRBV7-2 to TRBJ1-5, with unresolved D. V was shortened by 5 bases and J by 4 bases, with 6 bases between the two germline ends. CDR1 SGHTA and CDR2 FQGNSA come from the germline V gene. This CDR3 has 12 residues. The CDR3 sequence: CASSKLNQPQHF. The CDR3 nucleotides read TGTGCCAGCAGCAAACTGAATCAGCCCCAGCATTTT.

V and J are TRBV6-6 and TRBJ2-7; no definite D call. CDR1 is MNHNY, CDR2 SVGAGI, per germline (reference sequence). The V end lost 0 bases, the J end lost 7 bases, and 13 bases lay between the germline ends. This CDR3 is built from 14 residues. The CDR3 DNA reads TGTGCCAGCAGTTACTCGAGATTAGAAGAGGAGCAGTACTTC. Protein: CASSYSRLEEEQYF.

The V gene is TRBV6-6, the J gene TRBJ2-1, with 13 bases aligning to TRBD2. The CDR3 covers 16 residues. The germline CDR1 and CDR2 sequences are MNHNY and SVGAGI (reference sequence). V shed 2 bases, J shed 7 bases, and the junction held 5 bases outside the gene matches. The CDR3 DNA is TGTGCCAGCAGTTACGGGACTAGCGGGAAGGGGAATGAGCAGTTCTTC. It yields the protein CASSYGTSGKGNEQFF.

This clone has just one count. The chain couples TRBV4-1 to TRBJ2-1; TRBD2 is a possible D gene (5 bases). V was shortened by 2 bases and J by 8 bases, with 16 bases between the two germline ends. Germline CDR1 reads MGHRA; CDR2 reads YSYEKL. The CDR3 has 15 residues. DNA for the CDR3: TGCGCCAGCAGCCAAATAGCCCAGGTGGAGGATGAGCAGTTCTTC. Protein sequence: CASSQIAQVEDEQFF.

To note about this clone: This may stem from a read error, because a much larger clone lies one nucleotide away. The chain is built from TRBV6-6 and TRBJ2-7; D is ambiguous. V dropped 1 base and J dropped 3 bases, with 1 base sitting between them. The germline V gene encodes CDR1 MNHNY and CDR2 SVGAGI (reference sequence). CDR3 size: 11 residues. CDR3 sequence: CASSYYYEQYF. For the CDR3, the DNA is TGTGCCAGCAGTTACTACTACGAGCAGTACTTC.

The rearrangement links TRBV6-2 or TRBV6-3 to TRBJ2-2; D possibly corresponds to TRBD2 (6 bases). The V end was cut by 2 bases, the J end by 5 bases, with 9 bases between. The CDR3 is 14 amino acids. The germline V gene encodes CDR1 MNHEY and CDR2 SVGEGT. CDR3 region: CASSYLEGTGELFF. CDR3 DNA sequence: TGTGCCAGCAGTTACCTGGAGGGTACCGGGGAGCTGTTTTTT.

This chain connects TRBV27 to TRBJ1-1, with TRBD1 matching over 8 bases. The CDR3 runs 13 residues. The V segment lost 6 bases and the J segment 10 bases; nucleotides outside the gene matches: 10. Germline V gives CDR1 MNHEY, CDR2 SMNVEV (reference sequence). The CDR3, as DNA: TGTGCCAGCAGCCTAGACAGGGGTGGGATAGCTTTCTTT. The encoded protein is CASSLDRGGIAFF.

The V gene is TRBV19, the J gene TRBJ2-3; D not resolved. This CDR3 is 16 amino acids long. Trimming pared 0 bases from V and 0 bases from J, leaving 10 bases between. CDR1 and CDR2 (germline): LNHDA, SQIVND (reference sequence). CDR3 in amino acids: CASSIDGQTSTDTQYF. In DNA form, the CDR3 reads TGTGCCAGTAGTATAGACGGCCAGACTAGCACAGATACGCAGTATTTT.

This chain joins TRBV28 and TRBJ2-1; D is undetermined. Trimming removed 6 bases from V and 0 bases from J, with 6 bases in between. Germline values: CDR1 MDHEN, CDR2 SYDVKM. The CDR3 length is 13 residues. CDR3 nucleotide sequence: TGTGCCAGCAGCAGGACCTCCTACAATGAGCAGTTCTTC. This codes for CASSRTSYNEQFF.

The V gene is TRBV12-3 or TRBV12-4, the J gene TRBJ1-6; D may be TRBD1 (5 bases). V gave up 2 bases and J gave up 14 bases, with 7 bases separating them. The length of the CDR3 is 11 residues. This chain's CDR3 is CASSLRGTLHF. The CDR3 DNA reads TGTGCCAGCAGTTTAAGGGGCACCCTCCACTTT.

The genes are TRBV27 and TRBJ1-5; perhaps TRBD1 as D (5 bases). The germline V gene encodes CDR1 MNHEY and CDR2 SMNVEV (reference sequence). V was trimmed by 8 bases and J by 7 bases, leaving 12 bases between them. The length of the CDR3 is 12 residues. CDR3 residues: CASRGFNQPQHF. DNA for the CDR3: TGTGCCAGCCGGGGGTTCAACCAGCCCCAGCATTTT.

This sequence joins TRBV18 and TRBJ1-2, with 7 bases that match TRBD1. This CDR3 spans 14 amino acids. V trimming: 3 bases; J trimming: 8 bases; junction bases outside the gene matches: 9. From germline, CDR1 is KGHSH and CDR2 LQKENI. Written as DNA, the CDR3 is TGTGCCAGCTCACCGTATACAGGGGAGCGGGGCTACACCTTC. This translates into CASSPYTGERGYTF.

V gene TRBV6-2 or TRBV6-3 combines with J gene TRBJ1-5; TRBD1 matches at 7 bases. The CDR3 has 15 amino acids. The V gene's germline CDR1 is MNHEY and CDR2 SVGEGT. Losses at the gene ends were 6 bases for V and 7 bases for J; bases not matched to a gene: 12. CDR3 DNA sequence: TGTGCCAGCAGCCTGTCCCGGGACAGTAGACAGCCCCAGCATTTT. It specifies CASSLSRDSRQPQHF.

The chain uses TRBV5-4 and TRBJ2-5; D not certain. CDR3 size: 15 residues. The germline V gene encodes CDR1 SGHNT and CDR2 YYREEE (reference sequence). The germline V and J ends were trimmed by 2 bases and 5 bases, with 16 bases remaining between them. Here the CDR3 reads CASSFKDSGVETQYF. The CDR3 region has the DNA TGTGCCAGCAGCTTTAAAGATTCGGGTGTGGAGACCCAGTACTTC.

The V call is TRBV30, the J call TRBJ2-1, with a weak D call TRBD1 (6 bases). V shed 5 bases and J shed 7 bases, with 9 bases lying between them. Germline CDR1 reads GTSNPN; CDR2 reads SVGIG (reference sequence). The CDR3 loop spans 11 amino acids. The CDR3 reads CAWLDRNEQFF. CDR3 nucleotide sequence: TGTGCCTGGTTAGACAGGAATGAGCAGTTCTTC.

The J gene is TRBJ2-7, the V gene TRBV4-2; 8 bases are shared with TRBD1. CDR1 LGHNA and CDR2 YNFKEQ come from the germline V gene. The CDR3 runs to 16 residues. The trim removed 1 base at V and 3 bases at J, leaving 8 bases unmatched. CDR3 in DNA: TGTGCCAGCAGCCAAGCTACAGGGGGACACCTCTACGAGCAGTACTTC. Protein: CASSQATGGHLYEQYF.

The CDR3 protein is CASSLKSSYEQYF. The CDR3 region has the DNA TGTGCCAGCAGTCTGAAGAGCTCCTACGAGCAGTACTTC. V gene TRBV25-1 combines with J gene TRBJ2-7; D is ambiguous. The CDR3 consists of 13 residues. V gave up 5 bases and J gave up 0 bases, with 8 bases separating them. The germline CDR1 and CDR2 sequences are MGHDK and SYGVNS.

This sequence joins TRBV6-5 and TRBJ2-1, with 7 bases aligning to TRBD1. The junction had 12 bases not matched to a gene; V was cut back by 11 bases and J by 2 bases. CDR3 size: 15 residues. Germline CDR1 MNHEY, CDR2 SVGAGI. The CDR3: CACKPQTGAYNEQFF. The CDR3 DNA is TGTGCCTGCAAACCCCAAACAGGGGCCTACAATGAGCAGTTCTTC.